This entry describes one T cell receptor beta chain. Its target is not known. Without the conserved terminal phenylalanine or tryptophan, this CDR3 likely stems from a read error. These data come from a study of cytotoxic CD8 clonotypes in ibrutinib-treated CLL. The wider study: For this cohort, patients were ten to twelve relapsed/refractory and approximately 14 treatment-naive, while about 17 were IGHV unmutated. Response material was collected after a median around 12 months of treatment, range 6 to 36. Study observations and caveats: Shared public clonotypes were rare, and on treatment they either got smaller or stayed the same.

The authors obtained roughly 2 micrograms of genomic DNA from cryopreserved PBMCs for TCR beta libraries. The protocol was immunoSEQ multiplex PCR, while the TCRdb copy is restricted to in-frame clones and leaves out a portion. This sample yields about 300,000 clones, of which 60% to 80% are seen a single time; around 5.3% belongs to the top ten. CDR3 length equals 14 residues. V was clipped by 1 base and J by 5 bases, with 12 bases between them. Germline assignment: CDR1 MGHRA and CDR2 YSYEKL. The sample was PBMCs, taken at disease progression, from a patient treated with ibrutinib. This chain uses TRBV4-1 with TRBJ2-7; D not certain. The origin of this receptor is a human donor with chronic lymphocytic leukemia. This chain's CDR3 is CASSQVAQSHEQYL. The CDR3 DNA follows: TGCGCCAGCAGCCAAGTGGCACAGTCCCACGAGCAGTACCTC.